The clone carrying this TCR beta chain was counted at least ten times. What it binds is not known. The data stem from a study of T cells after yellow fever vaccination. Study-wide points: Most clones from primary vaccination resurfaced after the booster (about 96% CD4, around 90% CD8). A minor fraction of clonotypes spanned both CD4 and CD8 compartments.

Each CDR3 protein gets one entry after TCRdb re-called the 5' RACE reads with MiXCR. Of fewer than 400,000 distinct CDR3 sequences listed, approximately 12% are singletons. The sequencing used CD4+ T cells sorted from PBMCs, collected 45 days after the yellow fever booster vaccination. The clonotype comes from a man between 18 and 29 years old who received the YFV17D yellow fever vaccine.

The CDR3 bases are TGTGCCAGCAGAAGACAGGGGGGAATCGGGGAGCTGTTTTTT. Translating gives CASRRQGGIGELFF. The chain has TRBV27 and TRBJ2-2; 9 bases are shared with TRBD1. The CDR3 is 14 residues long. Germline CDR1 is MNHEY and CDR2 is SMNVEV (reference sequence). With 6 bases clipped from V and 7 bases from J, the junction kept 6 bases outside the gene matches.